This TCR beta chain was obtained from a study of OX40 agonist ivuxolimab in advanced cancers. As for this clone: What it binds is unknown.

Clones were sequenced by immunoSEQ multiplex PCR, and TCRdb holds only the in-frame ones, with some missing. Of around 70,000 clones listed, roughly four fifths were seen once; the top ten hold 5%. The V end was cut by 6 bases, the J end by 2 bases, with 11 bases between. The CDR3 runs 14 residues. The V gene's germline CDR1 is MDHEN and CDR2 SYDVKM. General study points: On average, CD8+ T cells showed a greater number of expanded clones than CD4+.

This clonotype was obtained from an adult with an advanced solid tumor such as melanoma, head and neck, liver or kidney cancer. This specimen was CD4+ or CD8+ T cells sorted from blood, taken in a trial of the OX40 agonist ivuxolimab. The genes are TRBV28 and TRBJ2-4, with TRBD1 as a possible D gene (5 bases). CDR3 sequence: CASSRQGTKNIQYF. The CDR3, as DNA: TGTGCCAGCAGCCGCCAGGGAACCAAAAACATTCAGTACTTC.